This TCR beta chain was recovered during a study of STAT3 mutations in large granular lymphocyte leukemia. Study information: Among longitudinally sequenced T-LGLL patients, roughly half had canonical activating STAT3 mutations detected. Approximately 40% of treated T-LGLL patients showed hematologic response to immunosuppression.

Remarks on this clone: Its target is not known.

Sequencing was performed with immunoSEQ multiplex PCR; in TCRdb, only in-frame clones are kept and a portion is missing. The sample lists around 8,600 clones; roughly nine tenths were seen once. Whole-study findings and limits: In T-cell large granular lymphocyte leukemia, about half of patients showed multiple immunodominant subclonotypes. Clonal expansion was inferred from other time points because no sample existed at each clone's first appearance.

This CDR3 is built from 13 residues. Germline V gives CDR1 GTSNPN, CDR2 SVGIG (reference sequence). V was trimmed by 0 bases and J by 10 bases, leaving 10 bases between them. The chain carries TRBV30 and TRBJ1-6; no reliable D call. The sequenced sample was peripheral blood mononuclear cells. This sequence originates from a man aged 80 or over with T-cell large granular lymphocyte leukemia. Some clones in this sample may be carry-over from other donors' samples. The chain's CDR3 is CAWSVQGSSPLHF. The CDR3 bases are TGTGCCTGGAGTGTACAAGGGTCGTCACCCCTCCACTTT.